This TCR beta chain was profiled in a study of cytomegalovirus exposure and HLA in healthy donors. The PCR ran on 60 Vbeta and 13 Jbeta primers. Some clones are missing from TCRdb's copy, which holds only in-frame ones; the method was immunoSEQ multiplex PCR. This table has over 100,000 clones, around 61% appearing once. Study-level results: In an earlier analysis, about 87% or about 30%: the productive usage of most TCR beta V segments.

The CDR3 is made up of 15 amino acids. Unmatched junction bases numbered 0, after V lost 4 bases and J lost 1 base. Germline lookup yields CDR1 SGHRS and CDR2 YFSETQ. As concerns this clone: What it recognizes is unknown.

This chain connects TRBV5-1 to TRBJ2-2; 11 bases agree with TRBD2. Sequences were obtained from PBMCs. The TCR was taken from a woman aged 30 to 39 in good health and CMV-seronegative. The DNA of the CDR3 is TGCGCCAGCAGCGGGACTAGCGGGAACACCGGGGAGCTGTTTTTT. Protein product: CASSGTSGNTGELFF.